This T cell receptor (beta chain) came from a study of T cells expressing NK-cell markers. The wider study: Sorted CD3+CD56+NKG2C+, CD3+CD56+NKG2C- and CD3+CD56-NKG2C+ T cells supplied TCR beta repertoires.

The CDR3 has 14 amino acids. CDR1 and CDR2 (germline): SEHNR, FQNEAQ (reference sequence). For TCR beta, cDNA was produced by 5'RACE template switching with UMIs. No DNA is given; TCRdb re-called the 5' RACE reads and lists each CDR3 protein once. With about 550,000 distinct CDR3 sequences in the sample, the ten largest clones hold roughly 3.4%. Worth noting for this clonotype: Antigen: not known.

Findings of the study overall: As a fraction of CD8+ T cells, dominant NKG2C+ clonotypes reached about 1.0-7.5% in about six donors.

This TCR came from a man younger than 35 in good health. Sequences were obtained from blood T cells: a sorted CD56 or NKG2C T cell subset, CD4+ or CD8+ T cells, or bulk PBMC T cells (not recorded which). The rearrangement links TRBV7-9 to TRBJ1-2. The CDR3 sequence is CASSLSVLDYGYTF.